The source of this T cell receptor (beta chain) is a study of vaccination and CD4 T cells after COVID-19. Cultured CD4+ T-cell DNA underwent Oncomine TCR Beta short-read sequencing. TCRdb reprocessed the PCR reads via MiXCR and lists one record per CDR3 protein. Of thousands of distinct CDR3 sequences listed, 45% were seen once; the top ten hold approximately 20%. Whole-study findings and limits: Early post-infection timepoints were missing, and relatively few convalescent patients were studied.

Sample treatment: roughly 11-day PBMC culture with coronavirus spike peptide pools or control peptides (ViraFEST assay). Under the ViraFEST approach, antigen-specific T cells were expanded with peptide pools and TCRs subsequently sequenced. CDR3 size: 15 residues. From germline, CDR1 is KGHDR and CDR2 SFDVKD. The V gene end was trimmed by 4 bases and the J gene end by 5 bases; junction bases not matched to a gene: 8. Of note for this clonotype: Its target is unknown.

The sequence was obtained from a human donor who had recovered from COVID-19. The chain joins TRBV24-1 to TRBJ2-5, with TRBD1 identical over 8 bases. The specimen sequenced was CD4+ T cells from blood, cultured in vitro. The CDR3 reads CATSDFGQGDETQYF. In DNA form, the CDR3 reads TGTGCCACCAGTGACTTCGGACAGGGTGACGAGACCCAGTACTTC.